These T cell receptor beta chains were read from a single sample in a study of blood T cell repertoires in COVID-19. TCRdb keeps only in-frame clones here, not all; method: immunoSEQ multiplex PCR. The sample records 390,000 or so clones, almost 90% being singletons. Sample: peripheral blood. Every receptor here comes from a man between 18 and 29 years old with active or convalescent COVID-19. Both conserved end residues are part of each CDR3. The D gene is left open where the match is weak. Clone size is not always given. Where it is, it says once, few, many or a class for expanded clones.

v_gene,abundance,j_gene,d_gene,CDR3nt,CDR3aa
TRBV5-6,NA,TRBJ2-2,NA,TGTGCCAGCAGCAATACACGGGGTTTTACCGGGGAGCTGTTTTTT,CASSNTRGFTGELFF
TRBV5-1,NA,TRBJ2-7,NA,TGCGCCAGCAGCTTAGCACCGGGGTACGAGCAGTACTTC,CASSLAPGYEQYF
TRBV4-2,NA,TRBJ1-2,TRBD1,TGTGCCAGCAGCCAAGAGGGGACAGGGGATGGGTATGGCTACACCTTC,CASSQEGTGDGYGYTF
TRBV11-2,NA,TRBJ2-4,TRBD1,TGTGCCAGCAGCTTCCGCCGAGGACAGGGGGCGGCCAAAAACATTCAGTACTTC,CASSFRRGQGAAKNIQYF
TRBV3-1/TRBV3-2,NA,TRBJ2-1,NA,TGTGCCAGCAGCCCCCAAAGCGAATATTATGAGCAGTTCTTC,CASSPQSEYYEQFF
TRBV19,NA,TRBJ1-5,NA,TGTGCCAGTAGTATTTTTGGGGGCCAAATCAATCAGCCCCAGCATTTT,CASSIFGGQINQPQHF
TRBV7-2,once,TRBJ2-7,NA,TGTGCCAGCAGCTTTAATTACGAGCAGTACTTC,CASSFNYEQYF
TRBV4-3,few,TRBJ1-6,NA,TGCGCCAGCAGCCAAGAACAGGGCCGGAATTCACCCCTCCACTTT,CASSQEQGRNSPLHF
TRBV4-3,NA,TRBJ2-2,TRBD1,TGCGCCAGCAGCCAAGGTTTGGGGGACAGCACCGGGGAGCTGTTTTTT,CASSQGLGDSTGELFF
TRBV15,NA,TRBJ2-5,NA,TGTGCCACCAGCAGAGCACCGAGGGAACAAGAGACCCAGTACTTC,CATSRAPREQETQYF
TRBV27,NA,TRBJ1-2,NA,TGTGCCAGCAGTTTAGTCAGGGACTATGGCTACACCTTC,CASSLVRDYGYTF
TRBV6-6,NA,TRBJ2-3,TRBD1,TGTGCCAGCAGTCCCGGGACAGGAGATACGCAGTATTTT,CASSPGTGDTQYF
TRBV6-2/TRBV6-3,NA,TRBJ1-1,TRBD1,TGTGCCAGCAGCCCCAGGGGGCACACTGAAGCTTTCTTT,CASSPRGHTEAFF
TRBV7-9,NA,TRBJ1-1,NA,TGTGCCAGCAGCTTAGCCGCCGGGAGGAACACTGAAGCTTTCTTT,CASSLAAGRNTEAFF
TRBV24-1,NA,TRBJ2-1,TRBD2,TGTGCCACCAGTGACGCCCGGAGTCTAGCGGGAGCGTACAATGAGCAGTTCTTC,CATSDARSLAGAYNEQFF
TRBV6-1,NA,TRBJ2-7,NA,TGTGCCAGCAGTGAATTCTTGAGACAGGCAAGCGAGCAGTACTTC,CASSEFLRQASEQYF
TRBV5-6,NA,TRBJ1-1,TRBD1,TGTGCCAGCAGCCAGACAGGGGGTAACACTGAAGCTTTCTTT,CASSQTGGNTEAFF
TRBV29-1,NA,TRBJ1-1,NA,TGCAGCGTTGGCCAAGACTACACTGAAGCTTTCTTT,CSVGQDYTEAFF
TRBV28,NA,TRBJ2-7,NA,TGTGCCAGCCGTCAGGCGGGAAACTCCTACGAGCAGTACTTC,CASRQAGNSYEQYF
TRBV28,NA,TRBJ1-2,NA,TGTGCCAGCAGTTTGACAGTAGGAGGCTACACCTTC,CASSLTVGGYTF
TRBV7-2,NA,TRBJ2-7,TRBD1,TGTGCCAGCAGCATACTGCCCGGGACAGGGGCTTACGAGCAGTACTTC,CASSILPGTGAYEQYF
TRBV5-5,NA,TRBJ1-5,NA,TGTGCCAGCGGAAAGGGAGGTGGCAATCAGCCCCAGCATTTT,CASGKGGGNQPQHF
TRBV19,NA,TRBJ2-1,TRBD2,TGTGCCAGTACAGAACTAGCGGGGGGGCCCTATGAGCAGTTCTTC,CASTELAGGPYEQFF